This TCR beta chain was identified in a study of cytomegalovirus exposure and HLA in healthy donors. Germline-derived CDR1 and CDR2 are MGHRA and YSYEKL. The V segment lost 0 bases and the J segment 2 bases; nucleotides outside the gene matches: 4. The CDR3 sequence is 17 residues long. Study results and limitations: Later analysis reportedly placed an Asian-associated ancestry cluster below the roughly 680-donor mean in N-insertions. The study listed around 150 cytomegalovirus-associated TCR beta chains.

Donors in the study were healthy people who gave bone marrow. PCR employed 60 Vbeta and 13 Jbeta primers. This table comes from immunoSEQ multiplex PCR, and its TCRdb copy is limited to in-frame clones, with some not included. The table shows a few hundred thousand clones, with under 80% occurring only once. Turning to this clone: What it binds is not known.

The source of this sequence is a female donor in good health and CMV-seronegative. The chain is built from TRBV4-1 and TRBJ2-7, with 13 bases aligning to TRBD2. The sequenced sample consisted of PBMCs. The CDR3 DNA follows: TGCGCCAGCAGCCAAGAAGGAACTAGCGGGAGGGCCTACGAGCAGTACTTC. This encodes CASSQEGTSGRAYEQYF.